The clone carrying this T cell receptor beta chain was detected only a few times. Its cognate antigen is unknown. TCRdb fed the 5' RACE reads into MiXCR, producing one record per CDR3 protein. The sample shows around 210,000 distinct CDR3 sequences, over 7.5% of them seen only once. These data belong to a study of T-cell memory formation after mild COVID-19. Study at large: Clusters of TCRs were largely donor specific. Study-wide results and caveats: Balance between CD4 and CD8 was seen in clones contracting day 15 to 85, and a CD4+ lean was seen in later expanders.

V was cut by 7 bases and J by 5 bases, with 9 bases left in between. CDR3 length: 11 residues. Germline CDR1 is SGHRS and CDR2 is YFSETQ. The chain links TRBV5-1 to TRBJ1-1, with a weak D call TRBD1 (5 bases). The sequence was obtained from a young man who had mild COVID-19 (a few samples of this study predate the infection). Cell type and time point are not known. Specimen: PBMCs or a T cell subset sorted from them (not recorded which). Here the CDR3 reads CASRGLTEAFF. CDR3 DNA: TGCGCCAGCCGGGGGTTGACTGAAGCTTTCTTT.